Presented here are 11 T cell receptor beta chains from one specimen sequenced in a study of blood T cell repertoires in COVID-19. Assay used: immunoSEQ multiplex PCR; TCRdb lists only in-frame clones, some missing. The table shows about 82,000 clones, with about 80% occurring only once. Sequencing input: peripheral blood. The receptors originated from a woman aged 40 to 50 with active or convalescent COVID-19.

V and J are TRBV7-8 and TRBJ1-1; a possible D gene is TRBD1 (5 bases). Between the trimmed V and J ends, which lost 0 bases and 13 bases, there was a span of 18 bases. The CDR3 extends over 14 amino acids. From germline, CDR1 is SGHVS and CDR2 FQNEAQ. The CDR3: CASSLAGAFPWLFF. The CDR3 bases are TGTGCCAGCAGCTTAGCAGGGGCCTTCCCCTGGCTTTTCTTT.

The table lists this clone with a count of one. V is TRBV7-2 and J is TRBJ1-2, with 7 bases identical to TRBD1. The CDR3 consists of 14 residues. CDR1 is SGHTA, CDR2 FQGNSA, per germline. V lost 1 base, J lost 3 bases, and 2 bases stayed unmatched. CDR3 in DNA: TGTGCCAGCAGCTTAGTTCAGGGGGACTATGGCTACACCTTC. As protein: CASSLVQGDYGYTF.

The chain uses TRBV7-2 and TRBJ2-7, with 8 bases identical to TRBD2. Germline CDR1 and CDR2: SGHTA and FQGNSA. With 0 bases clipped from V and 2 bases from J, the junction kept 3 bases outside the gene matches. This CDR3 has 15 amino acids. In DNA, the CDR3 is TGTGCCAGCAGCTTAGCAACTAGCGGACCCTACGAGCAGTACTTC. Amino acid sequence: CASSLATSGPYEQYF.

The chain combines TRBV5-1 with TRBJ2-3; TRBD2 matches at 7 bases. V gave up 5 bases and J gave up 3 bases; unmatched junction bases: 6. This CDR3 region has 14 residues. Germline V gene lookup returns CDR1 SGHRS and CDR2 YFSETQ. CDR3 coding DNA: TGCGCCAGCAGATCAGGACTAGTGACAGATACGCAGTATTTT. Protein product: CASRSGLVTDTQYF.

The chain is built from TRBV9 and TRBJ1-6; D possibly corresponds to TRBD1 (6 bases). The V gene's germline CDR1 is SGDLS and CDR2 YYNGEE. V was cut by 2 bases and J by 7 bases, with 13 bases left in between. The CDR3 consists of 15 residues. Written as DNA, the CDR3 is TGTGCCAGCAGCGTCTCCGGGACAAGCAATTCACCCCTCCACTTT. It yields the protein CASSVSGTSNSPLHF.

CDR3 DNA: TGTGCCAGCAGTGACCCGCCCGGGACTCCCGCCTACGAGCAGTACTTC. Amino acid sequence: CASSDPPGTPAYEQYF. The J gene is TRBJ2-7, the V gene TRBV6-4; TRBD2 might be the D (6 bases). The ends were cut back, 2 bases at V and 2 bases at J, with 16 bases in the middle. The CDR3 has 16 amino acids. Germline CDR1 MRHNA, CDR2 SNTAGT.

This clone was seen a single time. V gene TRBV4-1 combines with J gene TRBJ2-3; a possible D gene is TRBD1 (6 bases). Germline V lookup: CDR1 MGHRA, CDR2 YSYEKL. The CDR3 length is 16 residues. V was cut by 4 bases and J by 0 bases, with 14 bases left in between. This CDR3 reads CASSRGQLTSTDTQYF. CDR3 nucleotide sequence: TGCGCCAGCAGCCGCGGACAGTTGACTAGCACAGATACGCAGTATTTT.

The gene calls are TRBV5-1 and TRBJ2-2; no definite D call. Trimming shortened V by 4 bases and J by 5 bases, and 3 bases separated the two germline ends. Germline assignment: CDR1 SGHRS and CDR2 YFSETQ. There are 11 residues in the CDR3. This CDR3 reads CASSPTGELFF. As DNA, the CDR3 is TGCGCCAGCAGCCCGACCGGGGAGCTGTTTTTT.

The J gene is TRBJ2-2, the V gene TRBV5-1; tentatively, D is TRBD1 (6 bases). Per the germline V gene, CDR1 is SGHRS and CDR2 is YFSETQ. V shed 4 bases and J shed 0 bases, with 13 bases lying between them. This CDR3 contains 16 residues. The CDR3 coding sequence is TGCGCCAGCAGCCCCCCCAGGGGCGCGAACACCGGGGAGCTGTTTTTT. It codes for CASSPPRGANTGELFF.

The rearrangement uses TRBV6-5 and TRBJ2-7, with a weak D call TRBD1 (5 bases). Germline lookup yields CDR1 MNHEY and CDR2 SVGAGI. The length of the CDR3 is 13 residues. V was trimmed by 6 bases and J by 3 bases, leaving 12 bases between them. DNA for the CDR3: TGTGCCAGCAGCCCCACCCAGGGCTACGAGCAGTACTTC. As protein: CASSPTQGYEQYF.

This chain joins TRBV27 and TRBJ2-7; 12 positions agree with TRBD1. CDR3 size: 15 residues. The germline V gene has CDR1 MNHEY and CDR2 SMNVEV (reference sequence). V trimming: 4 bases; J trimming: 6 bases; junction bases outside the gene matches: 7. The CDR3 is CASSSGTGGRGEQYF. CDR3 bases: TGTGCCAGCAGTTCCGGGACAGGGGGCCGGGGCGAGCAGTACTTC.